Listed here are 6 T cell receptor beta chains from one sample, sequenced in a study of human T cells and chemical hapten exposure. Time point given: patch test 1, 2 weeks after DPC sensitization. Sample treatment: therapeutic diphenylcyclopropenone sensitization with weekly scalp DPC. Each CDR3 protein is one row after TCRdb ran MiXCR on the RACE reads. The sample lists 370,000 or so distinct CDR3 sequences, about 4.8% seen once, with 2% to 2.5% in the top ten. The sequences come from whole blood, collected in connection with sensitization to the hapten diphenylcyclopropenone (DPC). Receptors were obtained from a woman aged 45-65 years with alopecia areata. Some clones in this sample may be carry-over from other donors' samples.

This clonotype was recorded many times. This chain connects TRBV29-1 to TRBJ1-5; TRBD1 is a possible D gene (5 bases). Per the germline V gene, CDR1 is SQVTM and CDR2 is ANQGSEA. The ends were cut back, 3 bases at V and 2 bases at J, with 8 bases in the middle. This CDR3 spans 13 amino acids. CDR3 sequence (DNA): TGCAGCGTTGACGGGGACGGCAATCAGCCCCAGCATTTT. Translated: CSVDGDGNQPQHF.

The chain has TRBV6-2 or TRBV6-3 and TRBJ2-7; 7 nucleotides match TRBD1. This CDR3 spans 18 amino acids. CDR1 and CDR2 (germline): MNHEY, SVGEGT. Trimming at V came to 11 bases and at J to 2 bases, leaving 24 bases not matched to a gene. The CDR3 protein is CAQRVVGQTFGKAYEQYF. The CDR3 nucleotides are TGTGCCCAACGCGTCGTGGGACAGACCTTTGGTAAAGCCTACGAGCAGTACTTC.

This clonotype was seen many times. The chain recombines TRBV24-1 with TRBJ1-5, with D perhaps matching TRBD1 (5 bases). V dropped 9 bases and J dropped 0 bases, with 14 bases sitting between them. This CDR3 region has 15 residues. Germline V gene data show CDR1 as KGHDR and CDR2 as SFDVKD. The CDR3 region has the DNA TGTGCCACCTGTTCTACAGGTCATAGCAATCAGCCCCAGCATTTT. Translation gives CATCSTGHSNQPQHF.

This clonotype was observed at least ten times. J is TRBJ1-5 and V is TRBV6-1; TRBD1 aligns across 7 bases. CDR3 length equals 16 residues. Unmatched junction bases numbered 9, after V lost 2 bases and J lost 5 bases. Germline-derived CDR1 and CDR2 are MNHNS and SASEGT. CDR3 sequence: CASSESRQGKDQPQHF. The CDR3 nucleotides are TGTGCCAGCAGTGAAAGTAGACAGGGAAAAGATCAGCCCCAGCATTTT.

Ten or more counts support this clonotype. J is TRBJ2-2 and V is TRBV11-2; 7 nucleotides match TRBD1. CDR3 size: 15 residues. The junction had 5 bases not matched to a gene; V was cut back by 6 bases and J by 1 base. The germline V gene has CDR1 SGHAT and CDR2 FQNNGV. The CDR3 nucleotides are TGTGCCAGCAGACCCGGGACAGAGAACACCGGGGAGCTGTTTTTT. Translated, it gives CASRPGTENTGELFF. Full variable domain (rest looked up from reference TRBV11-2 and TRBJ2-2): EAGVAQSPRYKIIEKRQSVAFWCNPISGHATLYWYQQILGQGPKLLIQFQNNGVVDDSQLPKDRFSAERLKGVDSTLKIQPAKLEDSAVYLCASRPGTENTGELFFGEGSRLTVL.

This clonotype was found a few times. V usage is TRBV5-6 and J usage is TRBJ2-7; D is ambiguous. The CDR3 is 14 residues long. Trimming pared 4 bases from V and 2 bases from J, leaving 13 bases between. Germline lookup yields CDR1 SGHDT and CDR2 YYEEEE. In DNA form, the CDR3 reads TGTGCCAGCAGCCCCCCGGCTATTACCTACGAGCAGTACTTC. This translates into CASSPPAITYEQYF.